The 8 T cell receptor beta chains below were found in one sample sequenced in a study of blood T cell repertoires in COVID-19. This table comes from immunoSEQ multiplex PCR, and its TCRdb copy is limited to in-frame clones, with some not included. The repertoire consists of about 230,000 clones, with over 80% occurring once and the leading ten covering 0.95% to 1.5%. Sequencing used peripheral blood. The receptors were sampled from a woman aged 30 to 39 with COVID-19, enrolled during active disease.

The chain has TRBV30 and TRBJ1-5, with D hard to call. CDR1 and CDR2 from the germline V gene are GTSNPN and SVGIG (reference sequence). This CDR3 spans 14 amino acids. V gave up 3 bases and J gave up 7 bases, with 16 bases separating them. The CDR3 reads CAWSDDSFRQPQHF. The CDR3 DNA sequence: TGTGCCTGGAGCGACGACTCCTTTCGGCAGCCCCAGCATTTT.

This rearrangement joins TRBV5-1 to TRBJ1-2; D gene uncertain. The germline gives CDR1 SGHRS, CDR2 YFSETQ. The CDR3 consists of 13 residues. V dropped 4 bases and J dropped 3 bases, with 10 bases sitting between them. The CDR3 DNA is TGCGCCAGCAGCCTTGTTGGAGACTATGGCTACACCTTC. Its translation is CASSLVGDYGYTF.

The chain combines TRBV27 with TRBJ2-3; maybe TRBD1 (5 bases). The CDR3 totals 16 residues. V gave up 0 bases and J gave up 4 bases, with 14 bases separating them. From germline, CDR1 is MNHEY and CDR2 SMNVEV (reference sequence). The chain's CDR3 is CASSLSKGLKPDTQYF. The CDR3 DNA sequence: TGTGCCAGCAGTTTATCGAAGGGGCTTAAACCAGATACGCAGTATTTT.

The chain is built from TRBV2 and TRBJ1-6; D is possibly TRBD1 (5 bases). Germline CDR1 is SNHLY and CDR2 is FYNNEI. CDR3 length equals 15 residues. Trimming took off 2 bases at V and 6 bases at J, with 11 bases between the two ends. The CDR3 sequence: CASSEPAGLNSPLHF. The CDR3 region has the DNA TGTGCCAGCAGTGAACCCGCAGGGCTTAATTCACCCCTCCACTTT. Drawing the rest from reference TRBV2 and TRBJ1-6, the complete variable domain is EPEVTQTPSHQVTQMGQEVILRCVPISNHLYFYWYRQILGQKVEFLVSFYNNEISEKSEIFDDQFSVERPDGSNFTLKIRSTKLEDSAMYFCASSEPAGLNSPLHFGNGTRLTVT.

The genes are TRBV23-1 and TRBJ1-5; the D is unclear. TRBV23-1 is known as an ORF, though its function is uncertain. The V end lost 8 bases, the J end lost 5 bases, and 10 bases lay between the germline ends. CDR3 size: 12 residues. CDR3 DNA sequence: TGCGCCAGCGGCAGTGACTATCAGCCCCAGCATTTT. Its protein is CASGSDYQPQHF.

V gene TRBV7-2 combines with J gene TRBJ2-1; 8 positions match TRBD2. The germline V gene has CDR1 SGHTA and CDR2 FQGNSA. The CDR3 is 14 amino acids. Trimming took 5 bases from V and 9 from J; bases not matched to a gene: 9. Written as DNA, the CDR3 is TGTGCCAGCAGCATTACTAGCGGAGGAATTGAGCAGTTCTTC. Its protein is CASSITSGGIEQFF.

The chain recombines TRBV2 with TRBJ2-5; 11 bases match TRBD2. After removal of 4 bases from V and 5 bases from J, the junction contained 12 bases not matched to a gene. The CDR3 covers 17 residues. The germline V gene encodes CDR1 SNHLY and CDR2 FYNNEI. CDR3 DNA sequence: TGTGCCAGCAGTGTGCCTAGCGGGAGGAACACGTTCGAGACCCAGTACTTC. Protein sequence: CASSVPSGRNTFETQYF.

The J gene is TRBJ2-7, the V gene TRBV2; D gene unclear. The germline V gene encodes CDR1 SNHLY and CDR2 FYNNEI. This CDR3 has 16 residues. V lost 0 bases to trimming and J lost 2 bases, with 14 bases between them. The CDR3 DNA reads as TGTGCCAGCAGTGAAGCCTGGGCAGGCATACCCTACGAGCAGTACTTC. Its protein is CASSEAWAGIPYEQYF.